This T cell receptor (beta chain) was profiled in a study of blood T cell repertoires in COVID-19 (TCRdb year 2020). For context, the study as a whole: Collaborator samples came from the United States, Italy and Spain and covered acute and convalescent phases of COVID-19. The prospective study material was composed of cDNA or gDNA derived from T cells, B-cell-depleted T cells, or PBMCs. Deeply sampled blood TCRbeta repertoires from subjects exposed to, actively infected with, or recovered from COVID-19 were included in the dataset. The repertoires were released in a freely available public database meant as a resource for research on the immune response to SARS-CoV-2. Samples came from the ongoing ImmuneRACE study (first 160 participants) plus 1,254 subjects from 6 global collaborators. Sample metadata almost always included a de-identified subject ID, COVID-19 status, age in years and sex. Where available, HLA class I and class II types were obtained from metadata supplied by the sample provider rather than from assay-based typing. Broader findings and caveats from the paper: The quantity of clinical and demographic metadata differed by source and by participant and was supplied without curation.

Details on this clone: This receptor's antigen is unknown. No quality values exist for individual bases; no much larger clone is one base distant.

TCRbeta CDR3 regions were amplified from genomic DNA using the immunoSEQ Assay, a bias-controlled multiplex PCR. On the authors' methods: Within the assay, amplification of reference gene primers was used to estimate how many nucleated cells each sample contained. Sequence reads were collapsed and filtered to measure the absolute abundance of every unique TCRbeta CDR3 rearrangement. For each sample, productive Simpson clonality was calculated as the square root of Simpson's diversity index across productive rearrangements. TCRdb provides this immuneACCESS table in a form limited to in-frame rearrangements. Some clones are lacking; in checked studies, under half of them reflect an unresolved V gene, and why the rest are absent is not known. V and J calls and clone size come straight from that table; D and trimming were deduced from the DNA. This sample gives a few hundred thousand clones in total; roughly 90% of them show up just once. The top ten clones comprise 0.8% to 1.3% of the sample.

One collaborating source in Seattle enrolled patients while the patients were actively infected and followed the patients over time throughout the course of disease. Each collaborating institution followed its own protocols to collect whole blood in K2EDTA tubes. For TCRbeta analysis, collaborator samples were shipped as frozen whole blood, as isolated PBMCs, or as DNA extracted from either sample type. Trimming leaves V shorter by 2 bases and J shorter by 8 bases, with the junction holding 7 bases beyond the gene matches. Looking up the germline V gene yields CDR1 SGHTA and CDR2 FQGNSA. Inclusive of the bounding cysteine and phenylalanine, the CDR3 is 14 residues long. CDR3 DNA is the only sequence kept; it has 42 bases, read in frame from the first base.

Sequencing was performed on peripheral blood. The sequence derives from a woman aged 40-49 years with COVID-19, enrolled during active disease. The chain is assembled from TRBV7-2 and TRBJ1-1; 8 of the junction bases match TRBD1. CDR3 sequence: CASSLIHGQGEAFF. At the DNA level, the sequence is TGTGCCAGCAGCTTAATCCATGGACAGGGCGAAGCTTTCTTT.